The 31 T cell receptor beta chains given below trace back to one sample, sequenced in a study of blood T cell repertoires in COVID-19. Clones were sequenced by immunoSEQ multiplex PCR, and TCRdb holds only the in-frame ones, with some missing. The profile shows approximately 130,000 clones, around three quarters of them singletons. Sequenced material: peripheral blood. Source of these receptors: a human donor in a cohort sampled during active COVID-19.

This chain connects TRBV12-5 to TRBJ2-7; D might be TRBD2 (5 bases). In germline, CDR1 is LGHNT, CDR2 FRNRAP. V lost 10 bases, J lost 2 bases, and 9 bases lay in between. The CDR3 loop spans 11 amino acids. The CDR3 nucleotides are TGTGCTAAGAAGAGGGCCTACGAGCAGTACTTC. Its translation is CAKKRAYEQYF.

The rearrangement joins TRBV30 to TRBJ1-2; no definite D call. Between the trimmed V and J ends, which lost 2 bases and 2 bases, there was a span of 21 bases. Germline lookup yields CDR1 GTSNPN and CDR2 SVGIG (reference sequence). This CDR3 is built from 17 residues. CDR3 residues: CAWSTHIPSGENYGYTF. The DNA for the CDR3 is TGTGCCTGGAGTACCCACATACCCTCGGGAGAGAACTATGGCTACACCTTC.

The rearrangement joins TRBV2 to TRBJ1-5; D uncertain. Trimming took off 1 base at V and 9 bases at J, with 13 bases between the two ends. This CDR3 comprises 14 residues. CDR1 and CDR2 from the germline V gene are SNHLY and FYNNEI. The CDR3 DNA is TGTGCCAGCAGTGAAGAAACCCGAGAATGGCCCCAGCATTTT. Protein product: CASSEETREWPQHF.

CDR3 region: CASSLMQGNTEAFF. CDR3 DNA sequence: TGTGCCAGCAGCTTGATGCAGGGGAACACTGAAGCTTTCTTT. V usage is TRBV5-8 and J usage is TRBJ1-1; D is possibly TRBD1 (5 bases). Trimming stripped 1 base from V and 1 base from J, with 8 bases between. Germline V gene sequence: CDR1 SGHTS, CDR2 YDEGEE. CDR3 length: 14 amino acids.

This clone was observed once. CDR3 DNA: TGCAGCGTGGCTCAGGGGCTCCACACTGAAGCTTTCTTT. It codes for CSVAQGLHTEAFF. The chain couples TRBV29-1 to TRBJ1-1; a weak D match, TRBD1 (6 bases). Germline CDR1 SQVTM, CDR2 ANQGSEA. Trimming left V 6 bases short and J 3 bases short, with 14 bases between. The CDR3 covers 13 residues.

This chain joins TRBV5-1 and TRBJ2-3, with 8 nucleotides matching TRBD1. V was pared by 5 bases and J by 3 bases, with 11 bases of the junction left unmatched. The CDR3 extends over 16 amino acids. Per germline, CDR1 SGHRS and CDR2 YFSETQ. Here the CDR3 reads CASSPEPDRATDTQYF. The CDR3 DNA reads TGCGCCAGCAGTCCCGAACCGGACAGGGCGACAGATACGCAGTATTTT.

To note about this clone: Other DNA sequences in this sample translate to the same CDR3. The chain employs TRBV3-1 (or the pseudogene TRBV3-2) and TRBJ2-7; the D gene is possibly TRBD1 (6 bases). Germline values: CDR1 LGHDT, CDR2 YNNKEL (reference sequence). CDR3 length: 15 amino acids. Trimming removed 4 bases at V and 5 bases at J, with 18 bases between. CDR3 sequence: CASSPPDRGLNEQYF. The CDR3 bases are TGTGCCAGCAGCCCGCCGGACAGAGGGCTGAACGAGCAGTACTTC.

The table lists this clone with a count of one. This chain joins TRBV6-4 and TRBJ1-5; no reliable D call. CDR1 is MRHNA, CDR2 SNTAGT, per germline. The V end was cut by 7 bases, the J end by 2 bases, with 9 bases between. This CDR3 contains 13 residues. CDR3: CASIRECNQPQHF. The CDR3 DNA reads TGTGCCAGCATAAGGGAGTGCAATCAGCCCCAGCATTTT.

The rearrangement joins TRBV6-5 to TRBJ1-5; D is unclear. Trimming took 5 bases from V and 5 from J, leaving 10 bases between them. The CDR3 extends over 13 amino acids. Germline assignment: CDR1 MNHEY and CDR2 SVGAGI. CDR3 protein: CASSLDGDQPQHF. In DNA, the CDR3 is TGTGCCAGCAGTCTAGACGGGGATCAGCCCCAGCATTTT.

This chain uses TRBV2 with TRBJ2-7; 8 nucleotides line up with TRBD2. The CDR3 consists of 14 residues. Germline CDR1 is SNHLY and CDR2 is FYNNEI. J lost 0 bases, V lost 7 bases, and 5 bases had no gene match. CDR3 in DNA: TGTGCCAGCACCAAGCGGGGGACCTCCTACGAGCAGTACTTC. It specifies CASTKRGTSYEQYF. The full variable domain, completed using reference TRBV2 and TRBJ2-7, is EPEVTQTPSHQVTQMGQEVILRCVPISNHLYFYWYRQILGQKVEFLVSFYNNEISEKSEIFDDQFSVERPDGSNFTLKIRSTKLEDSAMYFCASTKRGTSYEQYFGPGTRLTVT.

This chain joins TRBV5-4 and TRBJ1-2; D might be TRBD1 (6 bases). Trimming cost V 1 base and J 4 bases, with 14 bases left between them. Germline-derived CDR1 and CDR2 are SGHNT and YYREEE (reference sequence). The CDR3 consists of 15 residues. For the CDR3, the DNA is TGTGCCAGCAGCTTGCCGACCATCAGGGGCTATGGCTACACCTTC. Translation: CASSLPTIRGYGYTF.

This rearrangement joins TRBV28 to TRBJ1-2; tentatively, D is TRBD1 (5 bases). The CDR3 runs 17 residues. Germline CDR1 is MDHEN and CDR2 is SYDVKM. V was clipped by 1 base and J by 0 bases, with 15 bases between them. The CDR3 DNA reads TGTGCCAGCAGTTTATCCGGCTTCGGGGGAGCTAACTATGGCTACACCTTC. This codes for CASSLSGFGGANYGYTF.

The rearrangement uses TRBV6-5 and TRBJ1-1; possible D gene TRBD1, 5 bases. The germline V and J ends were trimmed by 8 bases and 1 base, with 17 bases remaining between them. Germline CDR1 reads MNHEY; CDR2 reads SVGAGI. The CDR3 is 15 residues long. The CDR3 spells CASRRGGATNTEAFF. DNA for the CDR3: TGTGCCAGCCGTAGGGGTGGAGCGACGAACACTGAAGCTTTCTTT.

The chain links TRBV7-3 to TRBJ2-1; D gene uncertain. The CDR3 length is 14 residues. Trimming took 0 bases from V and 6 from J, leaving 9 bases between them. CDR1 and CDR2 from the germline V gene are SGHTA and FQGTGA. CDR3 nucleotide sequence: TGTGCCAGCAGCTTAACACCCGCCGGCAATGAGCAGTTCTTC. Translation: CASSLTPAGNEQFF. The variable domain in full, completed from reference TRBV7-3 and TRBJ2-1, reads GAGVSQTPSNKVTEKGKYVELRCDPISGHTALYWYRQSLGQGPEFLIYFQGTGAADDSGLPNDRFFAVRPEGSVSTLKIQRTERGDSAVYLCASSLTPAGNEQFFGPGTRLTVL.

This sequence joins TRBV18 and TRBJ1-2; weak D call: TRBD1 (6 bases). V shed 5 bases and J shed 8 bases, with 15 bases lying between them. CDR1 and CDR2 (germline): KGHSH, LQKENI. The CDR3 runs 13 residues. This CDR3 is CASSILRGPGYTF. The CDR3 coding sequence is TGTGCCAGCTCAATTCTCAGGGGACCCGGCTACACCTTC.

The chain employs TRBV6-5 and TRBJ2-5; TRBD1 might be the D (5 bases). CDR1 MNHEY and CDR2 SVGAGI come from the germline V gene. This CDR3 comprises 15 residues. V lost 3 bases and J lost 1, with 12 bases in between. The DNA of the CDR3 is TGTGCCAGCAGTTATGAACCCAGGGCCCAAGAGACCCAGTACTTC. It encodes CASSYEPRAQETQYF.

J is TRBJ1-2 and V is TRBV19, with a possible D match to TRBD1 (6 bases). The length of the CDR3 is 16 residues. Trimming shortened V by 5 bases and J by 0 bases, and 16 bases separated the two germline ends. Germline loops: CDR1 LNHDA, CDR2 SQIVND (reference sequence). The CDR3 sequence: CASSPQGKGTNYGYTF. CDR3 nucleotides: TGTGCCAGTAGTCCTCAGGGGAAGGGCACTAACTATGGCTACACCTTC.

V gene TRBV6-5 combines with J gene TRBJ2-3, with D possibly matching TRBD2 (6 bases). CDR3 length: 13 residues. Germline lookup yields CDR1 MNHEY and CDR2 SVGAGI. V was pared by 6 bases and J by 0 bases, with 7 bases between. CDR3 DNA sequence: TGTGCCAGCAGGGGGGGAAGCACAGATACGCAGTATTTT. It yields the protein CASRGGSTDTQYF.

The J gene is TRBJ1-6, the V gene TRBV9; D is unclear. The V gene's germline CDR1 is SGDLS and CDR2 YYNGEE. The V gene lost 1 base and the J gene lost 5 bases, with 7 bases spanning the gap. The CDR3 contains 14 residues. CDR3 coding DNA: TGTGCCAGCAGCGTAATGGGAGATAATTCACCCCTCCACTTT. This encodes CASSVMGDNSPLHF.

The chain links TRBV3-1 (or the pseudogene TRBV3-2) to TRBJ1-1, with D possibly matching TRBD1 (6 bases). CDR1 LGHDT and CDR2 YNNKEL come from the germline V gene (reference sequence). V was pared by 0 bases and J by 1 base, with 18 bases between. CDR3 length equals 18 residues. CDR3 residues: CASSQEKFGGQTNTEAFF. In nucleotides, the CDR3 is TGTGCCAGCAGCCAAGAGAAGTTTGGAGGACAGACGAACACTGAAGCTTTCTTT.

This chain connects TRBV30 to TRBJ1-2; 7 positions match TRBD1. Trimming took 0 bases from V and 3 from J; bases not matched to a gene: 10. CDR3 length equals 16 residues. Germline V lookup: CDR1 GTSNPN, CDR2 SVGIG (reference sequence). In DNA, the CDR3 is TGTGCCTGGAGTGTACGGGGACAGATTTCTTACTATGGCTACACCTTC. Translating it yields CAWSVRGQISYYGYTF. The full variable domain, rest sourced from reference TRBV30 and TRBJ1-2, is SQTIHQWPATLVQPVGSPLSLECTVEGTSNPNLYWYRQAAGRGLQLLFYSVGIGQISSEVPQNLSASRPQDRQFILSSKKLLLSDSGFYLCAWSVRGQISYYGYTFGSGTRLTVV.

The chain links TRBV5-6 to TRBJ2-3, with a weak D call TRBD1 (6 bases). CDR1 is SGHDT, CDR2 YYEEEE, per germline. CDR3 length: 15 residues. V was pared by 5 bases and J by 3 bases, with 16 bases between. CDR3 loop: CASSSGPRGTDTQYF. The CDR3 DNA reads TGTGCCAGCAGTTCGGGCCCCAGGGGTACAGATACGCAGTATTTT.

The chain carries TRBV19 and TRBJ2-3; 11 bases agree with TRBD2. J was trimmed by 5 bases and V by 10 bases; bases with no gene match: 5. Germline-derived CDR1 and CDR2 are LNHDA and SQIVND (reference sequence). The CDR3 has 13 residues. CDR3 loop: CAIAGGPEDTQYF. Here the CDR3 DNA reads TGTGCCATAGCGGGGGGGCCGGAAGATACGCAGTATTTT. The whole variable domain, filled in from reference TRBV19 and TRBJ2-3, reads DGGITQSPKYLFRKEGQNVTLSCEQNLNHDAMYWYRQDPGQGLRLIYYSQIVNDFQKGDIAEGYSVSREKKESFPLTVTSAQKNPTAFYLCAIAGGPEDTQYFGPGTRLTVL.

V gene TRBV18 combines with J gene TRBJ2-7, with 8 nucleotides matching TRBD1. Germline loops: CDR1 KGHSH, CDR2 LQKENI. The CDR3 is 14 amino acids. V shed 3 bases and J 5 bases; nucleotides not matched to a gene: 6. The DNA for the CDR3 is TGTGCCAGCTCACCCGGACAGGGCATTAACGAGCAGTACTTC. This translates into CASSPGQGINEQYF.

The chain carries TRBV5-6 and TRBJ1-5; D gene unclear. V shed 1 base and J shed 7 bases, with 15 bases lying between them. This CDR3 has 15 amino acids. Germline CDR1 SGHDT, CDR2 YYEEEE. The CDR3, as DNA: TGTGCCAGCAGCTTGCACATGGAGGGAGGGCAGCCCCAGCATTTT. It is translated as CASSLHMEGGQPQHF.

The chain joins TRBV6-5 to TRBJ1-2, with TRBD1 identical over 9 bases. The V and J ends lost 6 bases and 7 bases, in that order; junction bases with no gene match: 9. CDR1 MNHEY and CDR2 SVGAGI come from the germline V gene. CDR3 length equals 14 residues. The CDR3 loop is CASSQRTGEFGYTF. Here the CDR3 DNA reads TGTGCCAGCAGCCAGCGGACAGGGGAATTTGGCTACACCTTC.

The chain links TRBV7-6 to TRBJ2-6; D uncertain. Germline V gene data show CDR1 as SGHVS and CDR2 as FNYEAQ. The ends were cut back, 6 bases at V and 2 bases at J, with 11 bases in the middle. The CDR3 is 15 residues long. This CDR3 is CASRSGSAGANVLTF. Here the CDR3 DNA reads TGTGCCAGCAGGTCCGGTTCGGCTGGGGCCAACGTCCTGACTTTC.

The V call is TRBV4-2, the J call TRBJ1-6; no clear D. V was shortened by 0 bases and J by 8 bases, with 5 bases between the two germline ends. The CDR3 has 13 residues. Germline values: CDR1 LGHNA, CDR2 YNFKEQ. The DNA of the CDR3 is TGTGCCAGCAGCCAAGACTACTATTCACCCCTCCACTTT. Translating gives CASSQDYYSPLHF.

This clone was found many times. The chain carries TRBV5-6 and TRBJ2-7; 7 bases agree with TRBD1. This CDR3 contains 16 residues. V dropped 3 bases and J dropped 0; count of bases not matched to a gene: 9. CDR1 is SGHDT and CDR2 is YYEEEE in the germline V gene. The CDR3 loop reads CASSYATGLSSYEQYF. CDR3 sequence (DNA): TGTGCCAGCAGCTATGCGACAGGGCTCAGCTCCTACGAGCAGTACTTC.

V usage is TRBV6-5 and J usage is TRBJ1-5; possible D gene TRBD1, 6 bases. This CDR3 has 16 amino acids. The germline V gene encodes CDR1 MNHEY and CDR2 SVGAGI. The V and J ends lost 0 bases and 2 bases respectively, with 11 bases between them. The CDR3 DNA reads as TGTGCCAGCAGTTACTCGATGCCAGGGGGCAATCAGCCCCAGCATTTT. It encodes CASSYSMPGGNQPQHF.

V is TRBV5-6 and J is TRBJ1-1; D is uncertain. V was shortened by 2 bases and J by 11 bases, with 19 bases between the two germline ends. Germline CDR1 SGHDT, CDR2 YYEEEE. There are 14 residues in the CDR3. The CDR3 DNA follows: TGTGCCAGCAGCTTATATCGGAGAGCGTCTGCGGCTTTCTTT. It translates to CASSLYRRASAAFF.